This T cell receptor (beta chain) was identified during a study of Graves' ophthalmopathy and Graves' hyperthyroidism (dated by TCRdb to 2017 to 2018). Background for the entire study: Peripheral blood was collected before any treatment was given, at the time of initial diagnosis. In five to seven hyperthyroidism patients, the T-cell repertoire of thyroid tissue was compared with the T-cell repertoire of blood. To explore V-J signatures that separate ophthalmopathy from hyperthyroidism, a discovery set of 100 patients was enrolled, consisting of approximately 45 with ophthalmopathy and some 56 with stable hyperthyroidism. To tell Graves' ophthalmopathy apart from Graves' hyperthyroidism, and to predict which patients would progress to ophthalmopathy, the study relied on TCR beta repertoire signatures. After sampling, hyperthyroidism patients received methimazole starting at 30 mg daily, and ophthalmopathy patients received high-dose intravenous methylprednisolone. In total, 135 blood samples were TCR-sequenced: under 45 ophthalmopathy, 80 or so hyperthyroidism and around 17 hyperthyroidism-to-ophthalmopathy patients. An independent validation cohort was composed of fewer than 20 hyperthyroidism patients and approximately 15 patients who later progressed from hyperthyroidism to ophthalmopathy. For training and testing, the 80 to 100 patients in the discovery cohort were randomly divided in a 7:3 ratio.

V loses 0 bases of germline sequence and J loses 0 bases, and the interval between the two ends is 5 bases. The CDR3 starts with the cysteine, ends with the phenylalanine, and has 14 residues. CDR3 DNA is the only sequence kept; it has 42 bases, read in frame from the first base. The CDR1 and CDR2 encoded by the germline V gene are SGHTA and FQGNSA. This clonotype has a count of ten or more. Its antigen is not yet known. Base qualities were left out, and no much larger clone turns up one base away. TCR beta CDR3 regions were amplified from RNA transcripts for repertoire sequencing. The first round of RT-PCR was done with HTBI primers and the Qiagen OneStep RT-PCR kit, and was followed by a second round of multiplex PCR, then size selection and purification. The libraries underwent paired-end sequencing with 100 bp reads on an Illumina HiSeq2000. Per the original workflow: SOAPnuke was used to process the reads, throwing out any read that had adapters, had uncalled bases, had a mean Phred below 15, or lacked an exact constant-primer or identifier match. COPE v1.2.5 was used to merge the high-quality paired reads. Each unique nucleotide sequence was defined as a clonotype, and clonotypes were aligned to IMGT TRB V, D and J references with MiTCR v1.1. The analysis was limited to V-J combinations with a frequency above 0.0001, which together covered more than 99% of repertoires. For each V-J combination, a TCR clonal expansion and chaos score was defined as the ratio of F50 clonal expansion to chaos observed in the TCRdist matrix. Welch's t-statistics and random forest were used to reduce the features to approximately 13 V-J combinations, which were then used as input to a naive Bayes classifier. Thyroid-blood repertoire similarity was quantified with the Morisita-Horn index. TCRdb reran the public reads through fastp at Q25 and MiXCR, keeping productive beta chains. When rows share a CDR3 protein, they turn into one entry using the most common DNA and genes. The V and J calls and clone size are TCRdb's, not the authors'. This sample comprises some 400,000 distinct CDR3 sequences, around 19% of them detected only once. The ten largest clones represent around 1.5% of the sample.

On the study overall, not on this receptor specifically: In validation, the model predicted ophthalmopathy progression with nearly 71% sensitivity and approximately 72% specificity; 12 predicted patients were CT-confirmed with GO in a median of approximately six months. Most expanded thyroid clonotypes with frequency above 0.001 were also detected in blood, suggesting blood repertoires may reflect the thyroid immune response. Sample size was not statistically predetermined, and group allocation was not concealed from the investigators. In cross-validation, the 13-signature model distinguished ophthalmopathy from stable hyperthyroidism with nearly 90% sensitivity and 81% to 82% specificity, while in the test set the corresponding values were approximately 80% and 75%.

Patients with ophthalmopathy had moderately to severely active disease, with a Clinical Activity Score of 3 or more, a NOSPECS grade of 4 or more, and a disease duration of less than 3 months. Patients with other autoimmune diseases, uncontrolled infections, pregnancy or lactation were excluded. Diagnosis was based on clinical symptoms, serum thyroxine, TRAb, thyroid ultrasound and orbital computed tomography. Using Ficoll-Paque density gradient centrifugation, PBMCs were isolated from about 9.2 ml of fresh peripheral blood. Total RNA was extracted with Trizol reagent and quality-checked on an Agilent 2100 Bioanalyzer.

This receptor chain uses TRBV7-2 and TRBJ1-2, with no D gene named confidently. The sequence was collected from a woman aged 18-29 years with Graves' ophthalmopathy. Donor details come from another sample of the same person, matched by shared clones. Sequencing was carried out using peripheral blood. CDR3 sequence: CASSLAASNYGYTF. The DNA sequence reads TGTGCCAGCAGCTTAGCGGCCTCTAACTATGGCTACACCTTC.